This T cell receptor (beta chain) was sequenced during a study of shared clonotypes between healthy human individuals. The protocol was immunoSEQ multiplex PCR, while the TCRdb copy is restricted to in-frame clones and leaves out a portion. The table lists about 1 million clones, approximately 68% of them singletons. The germline V gene encodes CDR1 SGHAT and CDR2 FQNNGV. The CDR3 is made up of 13 amino acids. The J segment lost 7 bases and the V segment lost 5 bases, leaving 7 bases of the junction unmatched. This receptor was taken from a man between 18 and 35 years old in good health. V and J are TRBV11-2 and TRBJ1-1; 7 bases match TRBD1. Sequencing was done on a sample of memory CD4+ T cells sorted from blood. Documented subset: CD45RA-negative fraction. In DNA, the CDR3 is TGTGCCAGCAGCCTCTGGGACAGACGTGAAGCTTTCTTT. The encoded protein is CASSLWDRREAFF.